The TCR beta chain described here comes from a study of T cells in Graves' hyperthyroidism and ophthalmopathy. From RNA transcripts, TCR beta CDR3 regions were amplified. Primed by the HTBI set, a first-round RT-PCR was run on the TCR CDR3. Each CDR3 protein is one row after TCRdb ran MiXCR on the multiplex PCR reads. Found here are approximately 500,000 distinct CDR3 sequences, more than 45% of them singletons; the top ten hold roughly 8.2%. This clonotype was recorded once. The V and J ends lost 8 bases and 12 bases respectively, with 19 bases between them. CDR3 length: 13 residues. Per the germline V gene, CDR1 is SNHLY and CDR2 is FYNNEI.

This TCR came from a woman under 30 with Graves' hyperthyroidism. The chain recombines TRBV2 with TRBJ1-4; D uncertain. The sequenced sample was peripheral blood or thyroid tissue (not recorded which). CDR3 coding DNA: TGTGCCAGCCTTGCTACTGGTGAACTCGAACTGTTTTTT. Protein product: CASLATGELELFF.